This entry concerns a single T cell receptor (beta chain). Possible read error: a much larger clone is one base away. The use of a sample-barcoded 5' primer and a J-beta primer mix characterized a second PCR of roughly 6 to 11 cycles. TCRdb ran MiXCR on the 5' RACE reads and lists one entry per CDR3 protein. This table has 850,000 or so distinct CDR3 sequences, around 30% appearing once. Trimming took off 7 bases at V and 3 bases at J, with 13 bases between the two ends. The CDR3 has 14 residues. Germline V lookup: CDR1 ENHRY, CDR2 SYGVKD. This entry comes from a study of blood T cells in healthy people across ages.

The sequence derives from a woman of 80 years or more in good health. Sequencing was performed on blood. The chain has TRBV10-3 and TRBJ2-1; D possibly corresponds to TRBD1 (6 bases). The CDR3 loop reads CAINGGADYNEQFF. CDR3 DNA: TGTGCCATCAATGGGGGCGCGGACTACAATGAGCAGTTCTTC.